The sequence of this T cell receptor beta chain was determined in a study of graft-versus-host responses after intestinal transplantation. Sequencing used immunoSEQ multiplex PCR; TCRdb keeps in-frame clones, though not all of them. The sample lists 15,000 to 20,000 clones, about a third occurring once. Deletions cut 8 bases from V and 0 bases from J, with 8 bases between. Per the germline V gene, CDR1 is LNHDA and CDR2 is SQIVND (reference sequence). The CDR3 spans 13 residues. This clonotype was sampled from a human patient who was an organ donor for intestinal transplantation. The source was alloreactive CD4+ T cells from a mixed lymphocyte reaction culture, collected before transplantation. The subset here: CFSE-low proliferating T cells sorted from approximately 6-day pre-transplant mixed lymphocyte reaction (GvH or HvG direction). J is TRBJ1-5 and V is TRBV19; no reliable D call. CDR3 coding DNA: TGTGCCAGTGAAATCTATAGCAATCAGCCCCAGCATTTT. As protein: CASEIYSNQPQHF.